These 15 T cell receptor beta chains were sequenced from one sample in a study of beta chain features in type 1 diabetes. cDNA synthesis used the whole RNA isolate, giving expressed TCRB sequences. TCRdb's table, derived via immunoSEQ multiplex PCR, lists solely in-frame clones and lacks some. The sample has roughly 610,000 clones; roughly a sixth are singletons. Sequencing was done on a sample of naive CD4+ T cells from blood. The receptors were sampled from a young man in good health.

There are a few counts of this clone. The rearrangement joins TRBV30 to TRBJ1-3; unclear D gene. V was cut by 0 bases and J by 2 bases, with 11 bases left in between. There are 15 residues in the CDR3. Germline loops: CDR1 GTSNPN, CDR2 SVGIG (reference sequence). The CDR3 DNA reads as TGTGCCTGGAGTGTTCAGATTTTGCCTGGAAACACCATATATTTT. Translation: CAWSVQILPGNTIYF.

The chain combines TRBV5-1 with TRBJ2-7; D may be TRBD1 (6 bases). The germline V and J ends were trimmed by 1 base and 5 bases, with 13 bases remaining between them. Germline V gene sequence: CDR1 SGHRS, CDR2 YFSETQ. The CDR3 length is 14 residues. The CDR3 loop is CASSLTGQSHEQYF. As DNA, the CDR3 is TGCGCCAGCAGCTTGACGGGACAAAGCCACGAGCAGTACTTC.

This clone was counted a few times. The CDR3 loop is CSASPFDTQYF. In DNA, the CDR3 is TGCAGCGCTTCTCCTTTCGATACGCAGTATTTT. The chain couples TRBV29-1 to TRBJ2-3; no reliable D call. The CDR3 consists of 11 residues. CDR1 is SQVTM and CDR2 is ANQGSEA in the germline V gene. The V end lost 7 bases, the J end lost 6 bases, and 11 bases lay between the germline ends.

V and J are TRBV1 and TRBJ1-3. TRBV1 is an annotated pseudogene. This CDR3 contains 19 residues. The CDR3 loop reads CTSSQPFERRGRSGNTIYF. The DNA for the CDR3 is TGCACCAGCAGCCAACCCTTTGAAAGACGGGGGAGGTCTGGAAACACCATATATTTT.

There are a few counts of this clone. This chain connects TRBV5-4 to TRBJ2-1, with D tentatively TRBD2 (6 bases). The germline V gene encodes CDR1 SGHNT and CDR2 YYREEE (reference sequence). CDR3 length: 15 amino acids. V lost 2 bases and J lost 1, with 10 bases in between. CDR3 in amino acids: CASSFRGGSYNEQFF. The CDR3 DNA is TGTGCCAGCAGCTTTCGTGGGGGGTCCTACAATGAGCAGTTCTTC.

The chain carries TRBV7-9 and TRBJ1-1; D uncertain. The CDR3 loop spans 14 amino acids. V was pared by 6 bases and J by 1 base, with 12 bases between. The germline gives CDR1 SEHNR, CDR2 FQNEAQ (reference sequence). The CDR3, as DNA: TGTGCCAGCAGACACAACCAGCAGAACACTGAAGCTTTCTTT. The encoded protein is CASRHNQQNTEAFF.

CDR3 region: CAWNLGPIGELFF. The CDR3 DNA follows: TGTGCCTGGAATCTCGGCCCGATCGGGGAGCTGTTTTTT. This chain connects TRBV30 to TRBJ2-2; D uncertain. Trimming pared 4 bases from V and 7 bases from J, leaving 13 bases between. The germline V gene has CDR1 GTSNPN and CDR2 SVGIG (reference sequence). The CDR3 extends over 13 amino acids.

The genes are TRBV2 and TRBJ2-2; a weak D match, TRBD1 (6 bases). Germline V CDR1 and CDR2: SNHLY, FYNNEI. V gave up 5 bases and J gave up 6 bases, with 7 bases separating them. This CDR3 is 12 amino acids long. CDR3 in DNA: TGTGCCAGCAGTCAGGGGCCCGGGGAGCTGTTTTTT. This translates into CASSQGPGELFF.

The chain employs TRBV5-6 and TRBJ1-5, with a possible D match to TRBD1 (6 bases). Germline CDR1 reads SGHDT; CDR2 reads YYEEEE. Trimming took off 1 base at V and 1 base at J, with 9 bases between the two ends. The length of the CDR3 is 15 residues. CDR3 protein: CASSLRGFSNQPQHF. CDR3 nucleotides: TGTGCCAGCAGCTTGAGGGGGTTCAGCAATCAGCCCCAGCATTTT.

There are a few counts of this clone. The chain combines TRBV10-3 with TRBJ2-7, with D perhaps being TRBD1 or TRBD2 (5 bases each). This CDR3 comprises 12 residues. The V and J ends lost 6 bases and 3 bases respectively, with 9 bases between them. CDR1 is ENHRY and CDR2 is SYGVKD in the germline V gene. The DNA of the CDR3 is TGTGCCATCAGAAGGGACGGCTACGAGCAGTACTTC. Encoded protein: CAIRRDGYEQYF.

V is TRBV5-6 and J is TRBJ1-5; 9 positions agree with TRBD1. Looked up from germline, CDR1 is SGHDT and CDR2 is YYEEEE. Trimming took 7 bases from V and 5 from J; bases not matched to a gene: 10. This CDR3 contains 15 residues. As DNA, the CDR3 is TGTGCCAGCGGAGTCAGACAGGGGGACGATCAGCCCCAGCATTTT. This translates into CASGVRQGDDQPQHF.

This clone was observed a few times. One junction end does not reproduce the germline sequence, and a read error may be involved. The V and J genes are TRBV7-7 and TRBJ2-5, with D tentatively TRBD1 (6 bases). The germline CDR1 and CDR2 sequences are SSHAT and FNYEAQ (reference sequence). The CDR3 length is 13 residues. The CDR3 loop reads CASSLQGRETQYF. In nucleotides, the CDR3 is TGTGCTAGCAGCTTACAGGGTCGCGAGACCCAGTACTTC.

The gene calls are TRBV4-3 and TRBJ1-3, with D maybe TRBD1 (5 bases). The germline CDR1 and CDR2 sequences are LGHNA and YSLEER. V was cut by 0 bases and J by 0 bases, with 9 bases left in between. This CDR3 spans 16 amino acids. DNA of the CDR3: TGCGCCAGCAGCCAAGATCGACAGCTCTCTGGAAACACCATATATTTT. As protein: CASSQDRQLSGNTIYF.

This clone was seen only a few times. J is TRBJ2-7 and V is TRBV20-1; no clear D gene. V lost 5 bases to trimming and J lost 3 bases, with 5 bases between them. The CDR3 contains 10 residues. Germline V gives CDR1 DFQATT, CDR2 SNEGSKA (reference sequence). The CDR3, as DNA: TGCAGTGCTTTAGTCTACGAGCAGTACTTC. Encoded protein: CSALVYEQYF.

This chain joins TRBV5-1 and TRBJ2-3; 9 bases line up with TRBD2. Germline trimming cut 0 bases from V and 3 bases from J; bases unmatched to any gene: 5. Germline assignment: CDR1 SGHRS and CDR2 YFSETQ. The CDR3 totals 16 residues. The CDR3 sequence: CASSLGSSGKTDTQYF. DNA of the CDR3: TGCGCCAGCAGCTTGGGCTCTAGCGGGAAGACAGATACGCAGTATTTT.